This T cell receptor (beta chain) was sequenced in a study of T cells in Graves' hyperthyroidism and ophthalmopathy (dated by TCRdb to 2018 to 2020). Some background on the complete study: To identify TCR V-J signatures that set the groups apart, the researchers used a discovery cohort of more than 95 patients, made up of 40 to 45 with Graves' ophthalmopathy and approximately 57 with stable Graves' hyperthyroidism. Prospective prediction of ophthalmopathy was tested in an independent validation cohort of 18 to 20 hyperthyroidism patients and approximately 17 patients who later progressed to ophthalmopathy. The 75 to 100 discovery patients were randomly split 7:3 into training and test sets. In several Graves' hyperthyroidism patients, the study also compared T-cell repertoires from thyroid tissue with T-cell repertoires from blood. Once sampling was done, hyperthyroidism patients were given methimazole at a starting dose of 30 mg daily, whereas ophthalmopathy patients were given high-dose intravenous methylprednisolone. The paper reports TCR Vbeta CDR3 sequencing of roughly 140 peripheral blood samples: 40 to 45 ophthalmopathy, over 70 hyperthyroidism and approximately 17 progressor patients.

A patient counted as having stable Graves' hyperthyroidism if no progression to ophthalmopathy occurred over 18 months of follow-up. The hyperthyroidism patients were between 18 and 65 years old and newly diagnosed, with a disease duration of less than 2 months. Any patient with an uncontrolled infection, another autoimmune disease, pregnancy or lactation was excluded. Diagnoses relied on clinical symptoms, serum thyroxine and TRAb, thyroid ultrasound and orbital computed tomography. Total RNA was extracted with Trizol reagent, and quality was checked on an Agilent 2100 Bioanalyzer. The TCR beta CDR3 regions were amplified from RNA transcripts. A first-round RT-PCR of the TCR CDR3 used the HTBI primer set with the Qiagen OneStep RT-PCR kit. Libraries were constructed in a second round of multiplex PCR, after which size selection and purification were performed. Libraries were sequenced paired-end with 100 bp reads on an Illumina HiSeq2000. For the original study's pipeline: Raw data were processed with SOAPnuke, discarding reads with adapters, uncalled bases, mean Phred below 15, or no exact constant-primer or identifier match. High-quality paired reads were merged with COPE v1.2.5, and unique nucleotide sequences were defined as clonotypes. Clonotypes were aligned to IMGT TRBV, TRBD and TRBJ reference segments using MiTCR v1.1. The analysis was restricted to V-J combinations with a frequency above 0.0001, which together covered 98% to 99.2% of the repertoires. The TCS score was defined as the ratio of F50 (clonal expansion) to E x V (chaos), calculated using BLOSUM62-based TCRdist between CDR3 peptides within each V-J. Welch's t-statistics and random forest reduced roughly 530 V-J features to under 15, which were used in a naive Bayes classifier (R e1071). TCRdb redid the processing of the public reads, applying fastp at Q25 and MiXCR, and retained in-frame beta chains. A single entry per CDR3 protein holds the most common genes and DNA from its merged rows. Clone size and V and J calls follow TCRdb, not the original study. Within this sample are some 600,000 distinct CDR3 sequences, with approximately 44% of them counted one time only. The top ten constitute roughly 8.2% of the sample.

Worth noting for this clonotype: This receptor's antigen is unknown. Base qualities are not provided; no much larger clone lies one nucleotide away.

Broad study findings and their caveats: No statistical method was used to fix the sample size in advance, and group allocation was not hidden from the investigators. During validation, the model predicted progression to ophthalmopathy a median of approximately 7 months ahead of onset, with around 70% sensitivity and less than 85% specificity. Blood samples also contained most of the expanded thyroid clonotypes (frequency above 0.001), which suggests that blood repertoires may reflect thyroid immune responses. Ophthalmopathy was separated from stable hyperthyroidism by a 13 V-J signature model, with around 90% sensitivity and 81% to 82% specificity obtained in cross-validation and 80%/75% obtained in testing.

The receptor was isolated from a woman aged 18-35 years with Graves' hyperthyroidism. Donor details come from another sample of the same person, matched by shared clones. The source material was peripheral blood or thyroid tissue (not recorded which).

CDR3 protein: CASSSTGGGEAFF. The nucleotides are TGTGCCAGCAGTTCCACAGGGGGCGGTGAAGCTTTCTTT. The chain is made from TRBV2 and TRBJ1-1; TRBD1 aligns with 9 central bases. CDR1 SNHLY and CDR2 FYNNEI are derived from the germline V gene. The CDR3 spans 13 residues, from the cysteine through the phenylalanine. Only the CDR3 portion is preserved as DNA: 39 bases, with reading frame beginning at the first base. Clipping removes 5 bases from V and 7 bases from J, with 5 as the unmatched junction base count.